One sample yielded the 9 T cell receptor beta chains listed below, sequenced in a study of human T cells and chemical hapten exposure. Time point reported: patch test 1, 2 weeks after DPC sensitization. As for treatment: therapeutic diphenylcyclopropenone sensitization with weekly scalp DPC. TCRdb itself ran the RACE reads through MiXCR, one entry per CDR3 protein. The sample shows approximately 350,000 distinct CDR3 sequences, approximately 6.3% of them seen only once. The source material was whole blood, sampled in connection with sensitization to the hapten diphenylcyclopropenone (DPC). The receptors stem from a woman aged 18-30 years with alopecia areata. Some clones in this sample may be carry-over from other donors' samples.

This clonotype came up once. This rearrangement joins TRBV5-1 to TRBJ2-3; TRBD2 aligns across 12 bases. Trimming took 4 bases from V and 5 from J; bases not matched to a gene: 5. Germline loops: CDR1 SGHRS, CDR2 YFSETQ. CDR3 length: 15 residues. The CDR3 nucleotides read TGCGCCAGCAGCCCTAGCGGGGGGGCGGTAGATACGCAGTATTTT. Protein product: CASSPSGGAVDTQYF.

The V gene is TRBV20-1, the J gene TRBJ2-3; the match to TRBD2 covers 7 bases. The junction had 5 bases not matched to a gene; V was cut back by 5 bases and J by 0 bases. The CDR3 totals 14 residues. The germline gives CDR1 DFQATT, CDR2 SNEGSKA (reference sequence). CDR3 amino acids: CSARPGLSTDTQYF. The CDR3 nucleotides read TGCAGTGCTCGTCCGGGACTAAGCACAGATACGCAGTATTTT.

This clonotype showed up just a few times. The rearrangement joins TRBV4-2 to TRBJ2-1; D is uncertain. The CDR3 is 13 amino acids. The V gene's germline CDR1 is LGHNA and CDR2 YNFKEQ. The germline V and J ends were trimmed by 3 bases and 9 bases, with 12 bases remaining between them. CDR3 in DNA: TGTGCCAGCAGCCATCCTTCAGTGCGTGAGCAGTTCTTC. This sequence encodes CASSHPSVREQFF.

A few counts support this clonotype. The chain uses TRBV7-9 and TRBJ1-1; no clear D gene. Germline loops: CDR1 SEHNR, CDR2 FQNEAQ (reference sequence). The CDR3 has 12 amino acids. Trimming left V 5 bases short and J 7 bases short, with 11 bases between. The CDR3 nucleotides are TGTGCCAGCAGCACTACGATGCTTGAAGCTTTCTTT. Amino acid sequence: CASSTTMLEAFF. The variable domain in full, with the rest retrieved from reference TRBV7-9 and TRBJ1-1, is DTGVSQNPRHKITKRGQNVTFRCDPISEHNRLYWYRQTLGQGPEFLTYFQNEAQLEKSRLLSDRFSAERPKGSFSTLEIQRTEQGDSAMYLCASSTTMLEAFFGQGTRLTVV.

There are a few counts of this clonotype. The V gene is TRBV12-3 or TRBV12-4, the J gene TRBJ2-7; a weak D match, TRBD2 (6 bases). Trimming left V 6 bases short and J 1 base short, with 13 bases between. The CDR3 totals 14 residues. CDR3: CASRSTGGSYEQYF. CDR3 DNA sequence: TGTGCCAGCAGGTCGACCGGGGGTTCCTACGAGCAGTACTTC.

This clonotype was picked up a small number of times. The rearrangement links TRBV6-2 or TRBV6-3 to TRBJ1-1, with D hard to call. V lost 4 bases and J 1 base, leaving 7 bases between the germline ends. This CDR3 is 13 amino acids long. Looked up from germline, CDR1 is MNHEY and CDR2 is SVGEGT. The CDR3 spells CASSFVTNTEAFF. The CDR3 DNA follows: TGTGCCAGCAGTTTCGTAACGAACACTGAAGCTTTCTTT.

The rearrangement links TRBV7-2 to TRBJ2-5; 13 nucleotides align to TRBD2. The CDR3 runs 18 residues. Germline-derived CDR1 and CDR2 are SGHTA and FQGNSA. The trim removed 1 base at V and 5 bases at J, leaving 10 bases unmatched. CDR3: CASSLGLAGGGIWETQYF. In DNA form, the CDR3 reads TGTGCCAGCAGCTTAGGACTAGCGGGGGGCGGAATCTGGGAGACCCAGTACTTC. Full variable domain (remainder filled in from reference TRBV7-2 and TRBJ2-5): GAGVSQSPSNKVTEKGKDVELRCDPISGHTALYWYRQSLGQGLEFLIYFQGNSAPDKSGLPSDRFSAERTGGSVSTLTIQRTQQEDSAVYLCASSLGLAGGGIWETQYFGPGTRLLVL.

The genes are TRBV27 and TRBJ1-1; maybe TRBD1 (6 bases). V lost 0 bases, J lost 2 bases, and 10 bases lay in between. Germline CDR1 is MNHEY and CDR2 is SMNVEV (reference sequence). CDR3 size: 15 residues. Here the CDR3 reads CASSLSRTANTEAFF. CDR3 coding DNA: TGTGCCAGCAGTTTATCCAGGACAGCAAACACTGAAGCTTTCTTT.

This clonotype came up a few times. The V call is TRBV6-1, the J call TRBJ1-5; D is uncertain. Trimming removed 2 bases at V and 4 bases at J, with 18 bases between. The CDR3 length is 17 residues. Germline CDR1 reads MNHNS; CDR2 reads SASEGT. The CDR3 DNA reads TGTGCCAGCAGTGAAAACCTCAGGCCCCATATAAATCAGCCCCAGCATTTT. Translation gives CASSENLRPHINQPQHF.